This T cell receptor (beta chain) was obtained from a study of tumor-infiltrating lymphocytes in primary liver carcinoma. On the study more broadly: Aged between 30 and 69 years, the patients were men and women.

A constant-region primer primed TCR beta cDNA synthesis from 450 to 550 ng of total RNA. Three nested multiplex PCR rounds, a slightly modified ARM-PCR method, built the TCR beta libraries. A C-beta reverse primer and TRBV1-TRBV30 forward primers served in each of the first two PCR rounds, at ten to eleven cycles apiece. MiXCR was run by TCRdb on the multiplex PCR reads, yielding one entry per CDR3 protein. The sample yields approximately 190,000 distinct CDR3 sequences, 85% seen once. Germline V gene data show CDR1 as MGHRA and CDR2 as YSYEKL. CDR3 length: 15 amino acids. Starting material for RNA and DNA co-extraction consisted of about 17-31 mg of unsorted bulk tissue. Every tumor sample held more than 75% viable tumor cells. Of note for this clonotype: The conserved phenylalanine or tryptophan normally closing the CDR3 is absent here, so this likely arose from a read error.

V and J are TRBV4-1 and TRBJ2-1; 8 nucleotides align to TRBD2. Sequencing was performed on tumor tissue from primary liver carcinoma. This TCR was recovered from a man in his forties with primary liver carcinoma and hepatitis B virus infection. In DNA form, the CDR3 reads TGCGCCAGGAGCCCTCTTAGCGGGATTCACAATGAGCAGTTCGTC. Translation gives CARSPLSGIHNEQFV.